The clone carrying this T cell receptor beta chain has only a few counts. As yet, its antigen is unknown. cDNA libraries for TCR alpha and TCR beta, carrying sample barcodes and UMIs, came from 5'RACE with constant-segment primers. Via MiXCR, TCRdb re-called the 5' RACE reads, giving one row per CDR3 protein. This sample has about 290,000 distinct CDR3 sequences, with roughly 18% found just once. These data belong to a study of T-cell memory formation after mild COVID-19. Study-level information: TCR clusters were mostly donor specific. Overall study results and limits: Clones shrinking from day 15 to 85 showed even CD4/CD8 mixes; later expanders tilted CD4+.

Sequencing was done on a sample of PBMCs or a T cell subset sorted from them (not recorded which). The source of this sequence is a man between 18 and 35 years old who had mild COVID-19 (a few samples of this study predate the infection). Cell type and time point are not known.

CDR3 coding DNA: TGCGCCAGCAGCCCCCCGGGGGAGGTCGGTGAGCAGTTCTTC. Its translation: CASSPPGEVGEQFF. The gene calls are TRBV4-1 and TRBJ2-1; a possible D gene is TRBD2 (6 bases). The CDR3 has 14 amino acids. Per germline, CDR1 MGHRA and CDR2 YSYEKL. Trimming took off 4 bases at V and 9 bases at J, with 16 bases between the two ends.